Sequencing of this T cell receptor beta chain was carried out in a study of OX40 agonist ivuxolimab in advanced cancers. Study in general: Patients were roughly 87% male with ages about 23 to 90, mean about 65.

Points on this clone: Its antigen remains unknown. A read error may produce the germline difference seen at one junction end. The sample carries other DNA sequences with the same CDR3.

Profiling relied on immunoSEQ multiplex PCR, and the TCRdb table lists in-frame clones only, not all of them. The sample shows tens of thousands of clones, 80% to 90% of them seen only once. Regarding the study as a whole: CD8+ T cells showed, on average, more clonal expansion than CD4+ cells. Those patients achieving a partial response at 0.1-3.0 mg/kg showed among the lowest clonal expansion.

The sampling schedule covered blood at baseline, cycle 4 day 1, and cycle 7 day 1. The sample consisted of CD4+ or CD8+ T cells sorted from blood, taken in a trial of the OX40 agonist ivuxolimab. The clonotype was recovered from an adult with an advanced solid tumor such as melanoma, head and neck, liver or kidney cancer.

CDR3 bases: TGTGCCAGCAGTCTAGCGGGAGCCTACAATGAGCAATTCTTC. This codes for CASSLAGAYNEQFF. V is TRBV27 and J is TRBJ2-1; the match to TRBD2 covers 10 bases. Germline CDR1 reads MNHEY; CDR2 reads SMNVEV (reference sequence). The CDR3 covers 14 residues.